The 11 T cell receptor beta chains below were found in one sample sequenced in a study of CD8+ T cells in alopecia areata. It was cDNA, reverse transcribed from extracted RNA, that served as the sequencing template. Produced via immunoSEQ multiplex PCR; TCRdb's table is partial and in-frame only. Of some 130,000 clones in the sample, 49% are singletons; the top ten hold roughly a sixth. Sequences were derived from CD8+ T cells sorted from blood, sampled at week 0. All receptors derive from a human donor with alopecia areata.

This clone was picked up a small number of times. The genes are TRBV10-3 and TRBJ2-7; D ambiguous. Germline CDR1 and CDR2: ENHRY and SYGVKD. CDR3 length equals 12 residues. Trimming shortened V by 0 bases and J by 7 bases, and 7 bases separated the two germline ends. CDR3 region: CAISESQEEQYF. The CDR3 nucleotides read TGTGCCATCAGTGAGTCTCAGGAGGAGCAGTACTTC.

The rearrangement uses TRBV6-1 and TRBJ1-1; weak D call: TRBD1 (6 bases). The length of the CDR3 is 14 residues. The V gene's germline CDR1 is MNHNS and CDR2 SASEGT. V shed 2 bases and J shed 4 bases, with 11 bases lying between them. CDR3 sequence reads: CASSEPDRSTEAFF. DNA of the CDR3: TGTGCCAGCAGTGAACCAGACAGGAGCACTGAAGCTTTCTTT.

This clone was counted between two and nine times. The chain couples TRBV9 to TRBJ1-2; 12 bases are a match to TRBD1. J was trimmed by 6 bases and V by 4 bases; bases with no gene match: 7. This CDR3 has 15 residues. Germline V lookup: CDR1 SGDLS, CDR2 YYNGEE. CDR3 sequence: CASSPWDRGPNGYTF. DNA for the CDR3: TGTGCCAGCAGCCCTTGGGACAGGGGGCCGAATGGCTACACCTTC.

The chain uses TRBV5-6 and TRBJ2-7; 7 bases match TRBD1. This CDR3 has 13 amino acids. Losses at the gene ends were 4 bases for V and 4 bases for J; bases not matched to a gene: 5. Germline V CDR1 and CDR2: SGHDT, YYEEEE. CDR3 loop: CASSPGQSYEQYF. CDR3 DNA: TGTGCCAGCAGCCCGGGACAGAGTTACGAGCAGTACTTC.

V is TRBV9 and J is TRBJ1-2; the D gene is possibly TRBD1 (6 bases). Per germline, CDR1 SGDLS and CDR2 YYNGEE. Between the trimmed V and J ends, which lost 6 bases and 7 bases, there was a span of 19 bases. This CDR3 is built from 14 residues. The CDR3 sequence: CASNPNGGASGYTF. The CDR3 DNA sequence: TGTGCCAGCAATCCCAACGGGGGCGCATCTGGCTACACCTTC.

This clone was detected once. The CDR3 nucleotides are TGTGCCAGCAGTGAATTCCCGATCTGGGGGAGCAATCAGCCCCAGCATTTT. This gives the protein CASSEFPIWGSNQPQHF. The chain carries TRBV6-1 and TRBJ1-5, with a tentative D call TRBD1 (5 bases). The V gene lost 2 bases and the J gene lost 1 base, with 15 bases spanning the gap. This CDR3 is 17 amino acids long. Germline-derived CDR1 and CDR2 are MNHNS and SASEGT.

V is TRBV7-2 and J is TRBJ1-5, with D perhaps TRBD1 (6 bases). V lost 5 bases, J lost 5 bases, and 13 bases lay in between. The CDR3 runs 14 residues. In germline, CDR1 is SGHTA, CDR2 FQGNSA. CDR3 protein: CASSKTGQDQPQHF. CDR3 in DNA: TGTGCCAGCAGCAAAACAGGGCAGGATCAGCCCCAGCATTTT.

J is TRBJ1-2 and V is TRBV6-5, with no clear D. V was clipped by 4 bases and J by 5 bases, with 8 bases between them. The CDR3 runs 12 residues. Germline CDR1 and CDR2: MNHEY and SVGAGI. Written as DNA, the CDR3 is TGTGCCAGCAGTTCCCCCACGTATGGCTACACCTTC. It is translated as CASSSPTYGYTF.

J is TRBJ2-7 and V is TRBV27; TRBD2 matches at 8 bases. The trim removed 0 bases at V and 9 bases at J, leaving 7 bases unmatched. The CDR3 covers 14 residues. Looked up from germline, CDR1 is MNHEY and CDR2 is SMNVEV (reference sequence). Here the CDR3 reads CASSLSPSLAGQYF. The CDR3 coding sequence is TGTGCCAGCAGTTTATCGCCCTCTCTAGCGGGGCAGTACTTC.

V usage is TRBV5-1 and J usage is TRBJ2-7; TRBD1 matches 7 bases. This CDR3 has 17 amino acids. The V and J ends lost 0 bases and 7 bases, in that order; junction bases with no gene match: 16. CDR1 and CDR2 (germline): SGHRS, YFSETQ. CDR3 in DNA: TGCGCCAGCAGCTTGGACGGAACAGGGGAACCTTCGTATGAGCAGTACTTC. Residues: CASSLDGTGEPSYEQYF.

The J gene is TRBJ1-1, the V gene TRBV5-1, with D possibly being TRBD1 (6 bases). V shed 0 bases and J shed 3 bases, with 12 bases lying between them. The CDR3 length is 15 residues. Germline V CDR1 and CDR2: SGHRS, YFSETQ. The CDR3 reads CASSLETGLDTEAFF. CDR3 in DNA: TGCGCCAGCAGCTTGGAAACAGGGTTAGACACTGAAGCTTTCTTT. Drawing the rest from reference TRBV5-1 and TRBJ1-1, the complete variable domain is KAGVTQTPRYLIKTRGQQVTLSCSPISGHRSVSWYQQTPGQGLQFLFEYFSETQRNKGNFPGRFSGRQFSNSRSEMNVSTLELGDSALYLCASSLETGLDTEAFFGQGTRLTVV.